The table lists the clone carrying this T cell receptor (beta chain) with a few counts. Its cognate antigen is unknown. The length of the CDR3 is 14 residues. V was pared by 6 bases and J by 2 bases, with 14 bases between. Germline loops: CDR1 WSHSY, CDR2 SAAADI. TCRdb keeps only in-frame clones here, not all; method: immunoSEQ multiplex PCR. The table records some 96,000 clones, about 88% of them present only once. This record comes from a study of T cell responses to AZD1222 COVID-19 vaccine. Findings and caveats of the study: Within unmutated variant regions lay the reported targets of nearly half of spike-specific TCRs.

The V call is TRBV10-2, the J call TRBJ2-7, with D possibly TRBD1 on 6 matching bases. Sample: peripheral blood, taken on day 0 of AZD1222 vaccination. This clonotype was obtained from an adult in good health. The CDR3 nucleotides are TGCGCCAGCAGAGAACCGGGACATACCTACGAGCAGTACTTC. It is translated as CASREPGHTYEQYF.